The present entry profiles one TCR beta chain with its context. Its antigen remains unidentified. The TCRbeta library incorporated unique molecular identifiers. TCRdb fed the PCR reads into MiXCR, producing one record per CDR3 protein. Seen here are over 400,000 distinct CDR3 sequences, about 45% observed once, and the top ten hold around 29%. The data were obtained in a study of T-cell reconstitution after alpha-beta-depleted transplantation in children. Overall study results and limits: Approximately two months post-transplant, alpha-beta T cells reportedly originated from several hundred expanded graft clones. Counts and diversity of T cells one year after transplant came mostly from newly produced T cells. High day-60 TCRbeta diversity in some patients came from surviving recipient T cells and thymic progenitors.

Trimming removed 2 bases from V and 6 bases from J; junction bases left unmatched: 9. This CDR3 region has 15 residues. This specimen consisted of PBMCs, obtained before TCRalphabeta/CD19-depleted stem cell transplant. The genes are TRBV12-3 or TRBV12-4 and TRBJ2-7, with 8 bases identical to TRBD1. This TCR came from a girl aged 2 to 9 with aplastic anemia, due to receive a stem cell transplant. CDR3: CASSLWRTGRSEQYF. DNA for the CDR3: TGTGCCAGCAGTTTATGGCGGACAGGGAGAAGCGAGCAGTACTTC.